Presented here are 9 T cell receptor beta chains from one specimen sequenced in a study of cytomegalovirus exposure and HLA in healthy donors. The assay was immunoSEQ multiplex PCR, and TCRdb's table has in-frame clones only and misses some. The sample contains 150,000 or so clones, 80% to 90% of which appear only once. Sequences were obtained from PBMCs. The receptors shown here come from a man between 18 and 29 years old in good health and CMV-seropositive.

The V call is TRBV4-3, the J call TRBJ2-2; 7 bases line up with TRBD2. After removal of 1 base from V and 5 bases from J, the junction contained 10 bases not matched to a gene. Germline V gene lookup returns CDR1 LGHNA and CDR2 YSLEER. The CDR3 runs 17 residues. The CDR3 reads CASSQAPSSGATGELFF. The CDR3 region has the DNA TGCGCCAGCAGCCAAGCACCCTCCAGCGGGGCGACCGGGGAGCTGTTTTTT.

This chain links TRBV29-1 with TRBJ2-1; unclear D gene. Trimming took 4 bases from V and 1 from J, leaving 11 bases between them. CDR3 length equals 14 residues. Germline V CDR1 and CDR2: SQVTM, ANQGSEA. The CDR3 region has the DNA TGCAGCGTTGTTGCGGCCATGTCCTACAATGAGCAGTTCTTC. Translating gives CSVVAAMSYNEQFF.

The chain couples TRBV13 to TRBJ2-1, with D possibly TRBD2 on 6 matching bases. V was cut by 1 base and J by 4 bases, with 11 bases left in between. The germline gives CDR1 PRHDT, CDR2 FYEKMQ (reference sequence). The CDR3 covers 15 residues. The CDR3 loop reads CASSLAGLLYNEQFF. DNA of the CDR3: TGTGCCAGCAGCTTAGCGGGACTCCTATACAATGAGCAGTTCTTC.

This chain links TRBV19 with TRBJ2-1, with TRBD2 matching 9 bases. This CDR3 contains 15 residues. Germline CDR1 reads LNHDA; CDR2 reads SQIVND (reference sequence). The junction had 4 bases not matched to a gene; V was cut back by 6 bases and J by 1 base. CDR3 sequence reads: CASRNSGRSYNEQFF. The DNA of the CDR3 is TGTGCCAGTAGAAATAGCGGGAGATCCTACAATGAGCAGTTCTTC.

The rearrangement links TRBV27 to TRBJ2-7; TRBD1 might be the D (5 bases). Germline CDR1 and CDR2: MNHEY and SMNVEV (reference sequence). The CDR3 is made up of 16 amino acids. Trimming pared 7 bases from V and 1 base from J, leaving 20 bases between. The CDR3 loop is CASTPGSGKFSYEQYF. The CDR3 DNA reads TGTGCCAGCACCCCTGGGTCAGGGAAGTTTTCCTACGAGCAGTACTTC.

This clone has just a few counts. The chain couples TRBV5-1 to TRBJ1-2; D remains ambiguous. Germline V gene sequence: CDR1 SGHRS, CDR2 YFSETQ. The CDR3 covers 13 residues. V was pared by 2 bases and J by 4 bases, with 9 bases between. The CDR3 nucleotides read TGCGCCAGCAGCTTACCCGAAGCCTATGGCTACACCTTC. Translation gives CASSLPEAYGYTF.

The rearrangement joins TRBV5-1 to TRBJ2-5; D remains unclear. The CDR3 is made up of 14 amino acids. Germline loops: CDR1 SGHRS, CDR2 YFSETQ. V was pared by 1 base and J by 0 bases, with 7 bases between. CDR3 nucleotides: TGCGCCAGCAGCTTGTCCCCGTACCAAGAGACCCAGTACTTC. Translation gives CASSLSPYQETQYF. The whole variable domain, remainder taken from reference TRBV5-1 and TRBJ2-5, is KAGVTQTPRYLIKTRGQQVTLSCSPISGHRSVSWYQQTPGQGLQFLFEYFSETQRNKGNFPGRFSGRQFSNSRSEMNVSTLELGDSALYLCASSLSPYQETQYFGPGTRLLVL.

V gene TRBV4-3 combines with J gene TRBJ1-2; D is perhaps TRBD1 (6 bases). V lost 4 bases and J 8 bases, leaving 20 bases between the germline ends. Germline CDR1 LGHNA, CDR2 YSLEER. The length of the CDR3 is 15 residues. The CDR3 region is CASSPGGGGSEGYTF. CDR3 bases: TGCGCCAGCAGCCCGGGCGGTGGGGGCTCGGAGGGCTACACCTTC.

This chain uses TRBV19 with TRBJ2-3, with D possibly matching TRBD1 (5 bases). Trimming left V 7 bases short and J 3 bases short, with 14 bases between. The CDR3 runs 14 residues. Germline-derived CDR1 and CDR2 are LNHDA and SQIVND (reference sequence). The CDR3 DNA follows: TGTGCCAGTAACCCACTTGGGGCAACAGATACGCAGTATTTT. This encodes CASNPLGATDTQYF.